These 7 T cell receptor beta chains share one sample of origin, sequenced in a study of post-analysis software for immune sequencing data. No cognate antigen is known for these TCRs. Researchers reported that TCR beta cDNA libraries carried unique molecular identifiers. TCRdb called the PCR reads again in MiXCR, with one record for every CDR3 protein. This sample has some 800,000 distinct CDR3 sequences, with around 46% found just once. Study findings and constraints: When patients were compared with controls, about five TRBV segments were more frequent, TRBV5-6, TRBV5-1 and TRBV20-1 among them.

The specimen sequenced was blood. The receptors come from a girl aged 10-17 years with multiple sclerosis.

The chain links TRBV7-2 to TRBJ1-2; 8 bases fit TRBD1. Germline V gene sequence: CDR1 SGHTA, CDR2 FQGNSA. The CDR3 length is 15 residues. V was pared by 5 bases and J by 11 bases, with 16 bases of the junction left unmatched. DNA of the CDR3: TGTGCCAGCAGCCCTAGAGGTTCGGGACAGGCGGGTTACACCTTC. This sequence encodes CASSPRGSGQAGYTF.

This rearrangement joins TRBV7-9 to TRBJ2-1; D possibly uses TRBD1 or TRBD2 (6 bases each). CDR1 is SEHNR, CDR2 FQNEAQ, per germline (reference sequence). Trimming shortened V by 5 bases and J by 8 bases, and 19 bases separated the two germline ends. This CDR3 contains 15 residues. The CDR3 sequence is CASSPETREGDEQFF. The CDR3 DNA follows: TGTGCCAGCAGCCCGGAGACTAGAGAGGGGGATGAGCAGTTCTTC.

This clonotype has more than one count but fewer than ten. Germline is not matched at one junction end, which may reflect a read error. The chain carries TRBV20-1 and TRBJ2-1; TRBD2 matches at 8 bases. Germline V lookup: CDR1 DFQATT, CDR2 SNEGSKA (reference sequence). The CDR3 is 15 amino acids. CDR3 sequence: CSARDSGNSYNGQFF. CDR3 in DNA: TGCAGTGCTAGAGATAGCGGGAACTCCTACAATGGGCAGTTCTTC.

This clonotype was counted a few times. An end of the junction differs from the germline gene, which may be a read error. The chain combines TRBV5-1 with TRBJ2-4; 10 positions agree with TRBD2. This CDR3 has 16 amino acids. Germline CDR1 reads SGHRS; CDR2 reads YFSETQ. The CDR3 DNA sequence: TGCGCCGGCAGCGCCTCTCTAGCGGGAGACAAAAACATTCAGTACTTC. The encoded protein is CAGSASLAGDKNIQYF. Full variable domain (outside the CDR3, taken from reference TRBV5-1 and TRBJ2-4): KAGVTQTPRYLIKTRGQQVTLSCSPISGHRSVSWYQQTPGQGLQFLFEYFSETQRNKGNFPGRFSGRQFSNSRSEMNVSTLELGDSALYLCAGSASLAGDKNIQYFGAGTRLSVL.

V and J are TRBV29-1 and TRBJ2-4; 11 nucleotides line up with TRBD2. This CDR3 is built from 18 residues. V dropped 0 bases and J dropped 8; count of bases not matched to a gene: 15. Germline V gene data show CDR1 as SQVTM and CDR2 as ANQGSEA. The CDR3 coding sequence is TGCAGCGTTGAAGATCCGACTAGCGGGATAGCCAAAATCGACATTCAGTACTTC. Translating gives CSVEDPTSGIAKIDIQYF.

This clonotype was found a few times. CDR3 in DNA: TGTGCCAGCACGAGTGGCGATGAGCAGTTCTTC. Translation gives CASTSGDEQFF. This sequence joins TRBV3-1 and TRBJ2-1, with D hard to call. This CDR3 contains 11 residues. Germline V gives CDR1 LGHDT, CDR2 YNNKEL (reference sequence). The ends were cut back, 7 bases at V and 8 bases at J, with 9 bases in the middle.

The CDR3 region is CASSKDSNQPQHF. The CDR3 DNA reads TGTGCCAGCAGCAAGGACAGCAATCAGCCCCAGCATTTT. The gene calls are TRBV6-5 and TRBJ1-5; D remains ambiguous. The ends were cut back, 6 bases at V and 1 base at J, with 7 bases in the middle. Germline assignment: CDR1 MNHEY and CDR2 SVGAGI. The length of the CDR3 is 13 residues.